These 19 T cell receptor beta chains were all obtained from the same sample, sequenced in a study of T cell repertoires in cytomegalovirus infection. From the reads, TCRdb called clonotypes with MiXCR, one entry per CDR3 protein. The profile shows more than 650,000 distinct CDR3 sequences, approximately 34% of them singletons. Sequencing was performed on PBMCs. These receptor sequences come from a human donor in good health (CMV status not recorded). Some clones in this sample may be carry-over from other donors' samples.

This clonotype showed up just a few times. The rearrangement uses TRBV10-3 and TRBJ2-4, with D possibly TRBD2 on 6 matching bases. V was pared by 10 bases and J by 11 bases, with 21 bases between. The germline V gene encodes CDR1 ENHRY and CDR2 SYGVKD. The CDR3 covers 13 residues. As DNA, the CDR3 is TGTGCCAGCTCACAGGAATCGCGGGACGTTCAGTACTTC. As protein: CASSQESRDVQYF.

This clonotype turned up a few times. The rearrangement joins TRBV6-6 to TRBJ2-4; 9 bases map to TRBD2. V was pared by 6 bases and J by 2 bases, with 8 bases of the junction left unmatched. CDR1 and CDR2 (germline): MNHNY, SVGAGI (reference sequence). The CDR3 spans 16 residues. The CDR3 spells CASSRSAGGPKNIQYF. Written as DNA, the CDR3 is TGTGCCAGCAGCCGGTCAGCGGGAGGTCCCAAAAACATTCAGTACTTC.

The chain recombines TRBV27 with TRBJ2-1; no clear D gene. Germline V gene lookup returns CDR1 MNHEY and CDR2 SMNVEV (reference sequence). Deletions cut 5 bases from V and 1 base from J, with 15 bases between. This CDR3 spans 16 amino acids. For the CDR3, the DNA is TGTGCCAGCAGTGATGGGCTCTTAGAATCCTACAATGAGCAGTTCTTC. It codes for CASSDGLLESYNEQFF.

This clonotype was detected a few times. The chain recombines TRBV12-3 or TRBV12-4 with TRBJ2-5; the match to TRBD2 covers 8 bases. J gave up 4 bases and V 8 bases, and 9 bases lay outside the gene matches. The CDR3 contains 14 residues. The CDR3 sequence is CASLAPGGRETQYF. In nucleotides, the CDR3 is TGTGCCAGCCTTGCCCCGGGGGGGAGAGAGACCCAGTACTTC.

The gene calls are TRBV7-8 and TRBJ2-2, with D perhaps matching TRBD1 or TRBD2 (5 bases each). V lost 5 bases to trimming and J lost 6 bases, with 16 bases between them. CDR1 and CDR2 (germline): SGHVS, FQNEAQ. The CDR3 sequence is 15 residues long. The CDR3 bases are TGTGCCAGCAGCCCAGGAGAGGGGCGGGCCGGGGAGCTGTTTTTT. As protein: CASSPGEGRAGELFF.

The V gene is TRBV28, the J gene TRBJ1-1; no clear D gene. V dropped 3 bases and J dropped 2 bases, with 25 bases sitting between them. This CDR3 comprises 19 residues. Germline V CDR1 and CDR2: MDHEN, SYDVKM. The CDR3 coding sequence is TGTGCCAGCAGTTTGTCATTTAGGGTTGGGTTTAGGACCAACACTGAAGCTTTCTTT. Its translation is CASSLSFRVGFRTNTEAFF.

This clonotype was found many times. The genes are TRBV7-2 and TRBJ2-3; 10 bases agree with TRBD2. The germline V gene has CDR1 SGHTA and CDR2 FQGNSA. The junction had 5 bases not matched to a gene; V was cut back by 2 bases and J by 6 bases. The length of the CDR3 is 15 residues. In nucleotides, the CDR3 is TGTGCCAGCAGCTTATCTAGCGGGAGAACCGATACGCAGTATTTT. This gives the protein CASSLSSGRTDTQYF. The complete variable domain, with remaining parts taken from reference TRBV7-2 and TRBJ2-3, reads GAGVSQSPSNKVTEKGKDVELRCDPISGHTALYWYRQSLGQGLEFLIYFQGNSAPDKSGLPSDRFSAERTGGSVSTLTIQRTQQEDSAVYLCASSLSSGRTDTQYFGPGTRLTVL.

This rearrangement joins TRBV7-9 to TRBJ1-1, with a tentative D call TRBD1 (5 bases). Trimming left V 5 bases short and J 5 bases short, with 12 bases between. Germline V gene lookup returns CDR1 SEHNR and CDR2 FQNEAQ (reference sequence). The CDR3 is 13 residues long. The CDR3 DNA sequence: TGTGCCAGCAGCCTAAACCAGGGAACTGAAGCTTTCTTT. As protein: CASSLNQGTEAFF.

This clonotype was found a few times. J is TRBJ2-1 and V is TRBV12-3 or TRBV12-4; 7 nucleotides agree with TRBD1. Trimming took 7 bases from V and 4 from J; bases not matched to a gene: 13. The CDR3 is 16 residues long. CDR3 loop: CASTQTGQWAYNEQFF. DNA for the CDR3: TGTGCCAGCACCCAGACAGGGCAGTGGGCATACAATGAGCAGTTCTTC.

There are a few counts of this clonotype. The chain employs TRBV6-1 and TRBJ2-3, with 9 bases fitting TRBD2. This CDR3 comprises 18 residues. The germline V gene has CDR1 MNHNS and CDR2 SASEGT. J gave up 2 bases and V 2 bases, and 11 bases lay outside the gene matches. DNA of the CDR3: TGTGCCAGCAGTGAACGAGCGGGGGGCTTCCCCTCCACAGATACGCAGTATTTT. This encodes CASSERAGGFPSTDTQYF.

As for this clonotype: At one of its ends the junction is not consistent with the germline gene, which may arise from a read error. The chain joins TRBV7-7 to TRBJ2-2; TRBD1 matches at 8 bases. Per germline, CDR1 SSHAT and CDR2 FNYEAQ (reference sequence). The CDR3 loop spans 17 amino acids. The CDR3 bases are TGTGCTAGCAGCCCCCACAGGGGGACTTTGGGCACCGGGGAGCTGTTTTTT. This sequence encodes CASSPHRGTLGTGELFF.

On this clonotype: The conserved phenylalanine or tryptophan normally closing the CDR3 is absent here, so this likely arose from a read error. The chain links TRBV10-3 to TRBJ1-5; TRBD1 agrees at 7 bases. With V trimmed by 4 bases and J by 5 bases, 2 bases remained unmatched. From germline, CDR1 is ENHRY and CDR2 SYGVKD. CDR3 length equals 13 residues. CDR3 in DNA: TGTGCCATCAGTGGGGACAGAGATCAGCCCCAGCATCTT. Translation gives CAISGDRDQPQHL.

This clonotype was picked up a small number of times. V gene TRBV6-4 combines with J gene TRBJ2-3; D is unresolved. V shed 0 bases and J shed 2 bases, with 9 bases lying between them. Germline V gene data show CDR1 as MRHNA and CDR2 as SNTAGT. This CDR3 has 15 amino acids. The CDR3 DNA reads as TGTGCCAGCAGTGACTCGGGCGAGTACACAGATACGCAGTATTTT. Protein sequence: CASSDSGEYTDTQYF.

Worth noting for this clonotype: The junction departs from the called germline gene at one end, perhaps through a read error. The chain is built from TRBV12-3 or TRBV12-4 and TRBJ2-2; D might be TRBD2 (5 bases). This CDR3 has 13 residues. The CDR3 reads CASRLDATGELLF. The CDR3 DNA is TGTGCCAGCAGGTTAGATGCCACCGGGGAGCTGTTGTTT.

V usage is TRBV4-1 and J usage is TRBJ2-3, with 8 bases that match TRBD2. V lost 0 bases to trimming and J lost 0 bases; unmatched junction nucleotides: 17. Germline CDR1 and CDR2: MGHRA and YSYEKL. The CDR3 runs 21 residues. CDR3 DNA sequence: TGCGCCAGCAGCCAAGATCGGGGGGGGGCATACTTACTTCCTAGCACAGATACGCAGTATTTT. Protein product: CASSQDRGGAYLLPSTDTQYF.

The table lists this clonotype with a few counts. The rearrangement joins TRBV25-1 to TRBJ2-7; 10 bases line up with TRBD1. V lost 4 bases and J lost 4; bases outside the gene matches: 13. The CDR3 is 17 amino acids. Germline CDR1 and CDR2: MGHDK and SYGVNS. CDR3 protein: CASSVTWGTGVNYEQYF. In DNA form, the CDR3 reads TGTGCCAGCAGTGTCACGTGGGGGACAGGGGTTAATTACGAGCAGTACTTC.

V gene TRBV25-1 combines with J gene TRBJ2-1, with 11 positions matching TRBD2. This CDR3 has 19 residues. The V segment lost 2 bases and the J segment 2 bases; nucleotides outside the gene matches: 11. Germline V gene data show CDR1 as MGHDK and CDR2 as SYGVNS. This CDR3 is CASSEPASLAGGPYNEQFF. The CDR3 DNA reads TGTGCCAGCAGTGAACCGGCTTCGCTAGCGGGAGGCCCCTACAATGAGCAGTTCTTC. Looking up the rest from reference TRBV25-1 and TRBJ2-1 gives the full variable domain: EADIYQTPRYLVIGTGKKITLECSQTMGHDKMYWYQQDPGMELHLIHYSYGVNSTEKGDLSSESTVSRIRTEHFPLTLESARPSHTSQYLCASSEPASLAGGPYNEQFFGPGTRLTVL.

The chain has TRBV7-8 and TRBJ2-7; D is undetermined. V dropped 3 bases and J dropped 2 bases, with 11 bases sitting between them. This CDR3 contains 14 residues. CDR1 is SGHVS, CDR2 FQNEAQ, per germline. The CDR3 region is CASSFMTLAYEQYF. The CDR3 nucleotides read TGTGCCAGCAGCTTTATGACGCTGGCCTACGAGCAGTACTTC.

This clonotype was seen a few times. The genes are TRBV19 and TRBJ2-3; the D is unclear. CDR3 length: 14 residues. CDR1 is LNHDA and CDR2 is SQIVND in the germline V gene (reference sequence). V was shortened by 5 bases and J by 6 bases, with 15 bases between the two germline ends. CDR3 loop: CASSDSQVVDTQYF. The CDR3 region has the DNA TGTGCCAGTAGTGACTCCCAGGTGGTCGATACGCAGTATTTT.